The entry that follows covers one T cell receptor beta chain sequence. Its antigen is unidentified. Unmatched junction bases numbered 9, after V lost 6 bases and J lost 5 bases. The length of the CDR3 is 14 residues. Germline loops: CDR1 SNHLY, CDR2 FYNNEI. This sample is drawn from a study of T cells after yellow fever vaccination. Across the whole study: When fractions had low cell numbers, they were prepared with SMART-Seq v4 Ultra Low Input. Study-level findings and limits: Reappearance after the booster was observed for most primary-vaccination clones (roughly 96% CD4, over 70% CD8). The secondary response was weaker but peaked faster, day 5 versus 15.

TCRdb analysed the 5' RACE reads with MiXCR anew, one entry per CDR3 protein. Here the sample spans 150,000 to 200,000 distinct CDR3 sequences, about 6% being singletons. The TCR sequence derives from a man between 18 and 35 years old who received the YFV17D yellow fever vaccine. V is TRBV2 and J is TRBJ1-2; TRBD1 agrees at 7 bases. The specimen was CD4+ T cells sorted from PBMCs, collected on the day of the first yellow fever vaccination. The CDR3 DNA follows: TGTGCCAGCAGAGATGACAGGGTAGGGTATGGCTACACCTTC. It encodes CASRDDRVGYGYTF.